This TCR beta chain was captured by sequencing in a study of blood T cell repertoires in COVID-19. Across the study: Acute and convalescent COVID-19 samples came from the United States, Italy and Spain.

Donors were grouped by their self-reported clinical history. V was cut by 6 bases and J by 5 bases, with 20 bases left in between. Germline V gives CDR1 MDHEN, CDR2 SYDVKM. There are 16 residues in the CDR3. TCRdb's table, derived via immunoSEQ multiplex PCR, lists solely in-frame clones and lacks some. The sample records roughly 200,000 clones, roughly 87% being singletons. Sequenced material: PBMCs or T cells enriched from blood (not recorded which). The rearrangement uses TRBV28 and TRBJ2-1; TRBD2 might be the D (6 bases). The sequence came from a woman in her thirties or forties with acute COVID-19. CDR3 nucleotide sequence: TGTGCCAGCAGCTCTCGAGTGGTGGGCGGGGACAATGAGCAGTTCTTC. This gives the protein CASSSRVVGGDNEQFF.